This is a list of T cell receptor beta chains from one sample in a study of T cell changes during pregnancy in multiple sclerosis. Generated by immunoSEQ multiplex PCR, the TCRdb table keeps only in-frame clones and is missing some. The table has 90,000 to 120,000 clones, approximately 94% seen once. The sample here was peripheral blood, taken before pregnancy. The receptors here all came from a female donor with multiple sclerosis, enrolled in a pregnancy study. Each CDR3 is given with its conserved first and last residue. The order of the fields is D gene, V gene, clone size, J gene, CDR3 DNA, CDR3 protein. A D gene is named only where the DNA matches it firmly. Only some rows state a clone size, as once, few, many or a class for expanded clones.

d_call: TRBD1; v_call: TRBV27; clone_size: NA; j_call: TRBJ2-7; cdr3_nt: TGTGCCAGCAGTTACAGGGGCGAGCAGTACTTC; cdr3_aa: CASSYRGEQYF
d_call: TRBD2; v_call: TRBV5-1; clone_size: NA; j_call: TRBJ2-7; cdr3_nt: TGCGCCAGCAGCTGGGGACTAGCGTCCTACGAGCAGTACTTC; cdr3_aa: CASSWGLASYEQYF
d_call: NA; v_call: TRBV28; clone_size: NA; j_call: TRBJ2-7; cdr3_nt: TGTGCCAGCAGTCAGGGGCACACCTACGAGCAGTACTTC; cdr3_aa: CASSQGHTYEQYF
d_call: NA; v_call: TRBV5-1; clone_size: NA; j_call: TRBJ2-5; cdr3_nt: TGCGCCAGCAGCTTGGTTCAGGGGATAGAGACCCAGTACTTC; cdr3_aa: CASSLVQGIETQYF
d_call: TRBD1; v_call: TRBV5-6; clone_size: NA; j_call: TRBJ2-3; cdr3_nt: TGTGCCAGCAGCTTAGGGGGCCCCCCAGATACGCAGTATTTT; cdr3_aa: CASSLGGPPDTQYF
d_call: TRBD2; v_call: TRBV7-9; clone_size: NA; j_call: TRBJ2-1; cdr3_nt: TGTGCCAGCAGCTTCAGGGGGACTAGCGGGGCCGAGCAGTTCTTC; cdr3_aa: CASSFRGTSGAEQFF
d_call: TRBD1; v_call: TRBV7-2; clone_size: NA; j_call: TRBJ2-7; cdr3_nt: TGTGCCAGCAGCCGGGGGACAGGGTCGTCTGAGCAGTACTTC; cdr3_aa: CASSRGTGSSEQYF
d_call: TRBD2; v_call: TRBV6-1; clone_size: NA; j_call: TRBJ2-7; cdr3_nt: TGTGCCAGCAGTGAACTCGGGCGGGAGGGAGGCGAGCAGTACTTC; cdr3_aa: CASSELGREGGEQYF
d_call: NA; v_call: TRBV5-6; clone_size: NA; j_call: TRBJ1-2; cdr3_nt: TGTGCCAGCAGCTTGGAGGTGGGGGCTAGGAGCTATGGCTACACCTTC; cdr3_aa: CASSLEVGARSYGYTF
d_call: TRBD1; v_call: TRBV27; clone_size: once; j_call: TRBJ1-2; cdr3_nt: TGTGCCAGCAGTCTTAAACCCCCGGACAGGGTCTATGGCTACACCTTC; cdr3_aa: CASSLKPPDRVYGYTF
d_call: NA; v_call: TRBV19; clone_size: NA; j_call: TRBJ1-1; cdr3_nt: TGTGCCAGTAGTATAGGACCGGGTGGGAACACTGAAGCTTTCTTT; cdr3_aa: CASSIGPGGNTEAFF
d_call: TRBD2; v_call: TRBV6-5; clone_size: NA; j_call: TRBJ2-5; cdr3_nt: TGTGCCAGCAGTTCTTACGCGGGAGCCGGTGAGACCCAGTACTTC; cdr3_aa: CASSSYAGAGETQYF
d_call: TRBD1; v_call: TRBV6-6; clone_size: NA; j_call: TRBJ2-5; cdr3_nt: TGTGCCAGCAGTCCTACAGGGGCGCAAGAGACCCAGTACTTC; cdr3_aa: CASSPTGAQETQYF
d_call: TRBD2; v_call: TRBV7-8; clone_size: once; j_call: TRBJ2-7; cdr3_nt: TGTGCCAGCAGCCTTAGGTGGGGGGAGGGATACGAGCAGTACTTC; cdr3_aa: CASSLRWGEGYEQYF
d_call: NA; v_call: TRBV5-1; clone_size: NA; j_call: TRBJ1-1; cdr3_nt: TGCGCCAGCAGTTTGGACAGCGGCACTGAAGCTTTCTTT; cdr3_aa: CASSLDSGTEAFF
d_call: NA; v_call: TRBV19; clone_size: NA; j_call: TRBJ1-1; cdr3_nt: TGTGCCAGTACCCTCCGACAGGAAACAGGAGGCACTGAAGCTTTCTTT; cdr3_aa: CASTLRQETGGTEAFF
d_call: NA; v_call: TRBV6-1; clone_size: NA; j_call: TRBJ2-7; cdr3_nt: TGTGCCAGCAGTGACGGCTACGAGCAGTACTTC; cdr3_aa: CASSDGYEQYF
d_call: TRBD2; v_call: TRBV11-3; clone_size: NA; j_call: TRBJ2-3; cdr3_nt: TGTGCCACTTCGCCGTCGGGACTAGCGGGAGATACGCAGTATTTT; cdr3_aa: CATSPSGLAGDTQYF
d_call: NA; v_call: TRBV19; clone_size: once; j_call: TRBJ2-2; cdr3_nt: TGTGCCAGTAGATTAATTCGGAACACCGGGGAGCTGTTTTTT; cdr3_aa: CASRLIRNTGELFF
d_call: TRBD1; v_call: TRBV5-1; clone_size: once; j_call: TRBJ1-5; cdr3_nt: TGCGCCAGCAGCGACAGGGTTGGGGGTCAGCCCCAGCATTTT; cdr3_aa: CASSDRVGGQPQHF
d_call: NA; v_call: TRBV29-1; clone_size: NA; j_call: TRBJ2-1; cdr3_nt: TGCAGCGTTGTGACAAATGAGCAGTTCTTC; cdr3_aa: CSVVTNEQFF
d_call: TRBD2; v_call: TRBV7-2; clone_size: NA; j_call: TRBJ2-3; cdr3_nt: TGTGCCAGCAGCTTAGAAGGGCCGGGACTAGCGGGTACGCAGTATTTT; cdr3_aa: CASSLEGPGLAGTQYF
d_call: NA; v_call: TRBV11-3; clone_size: NA; j_call: TRBJ1-1; cdr3_nt: TGTGCCAGCAGCTTTTCGGTGAACACTGAAGCTTTCTTT; cdr3_aa: CASSFSVNTEAFF
d_call: NA; v_call: TRBV7-9; clone_size: NA; j_call: TRBJ2-1; cdr3_nt: TGTGCCAGCAGCTCGGGTTACAATGAGCAGTTCTTC; cdr3_aa: CASSSGYNEQFF
d_call: TRBD2; v_call: TRBV19; clone_size: NA; j_call: TRBJ2-2; cdr3_nt: TGTGCCAGTAGGGGACTAGTGGGGACCGGGGAGCTGTTTTTT; cdr3_aa: CASRGLVGTGELFF
d_call: NA; v_call: TRBV5-8; clone_size: once; j_call: TRBJ2-2; cdr3_nt: TGTGCCAGCAGCTTTCTGGGTAGCGGTCGGGAAGTCACCGGGGAGCTGTTTTTT; cdr3_aa: CASSFLGSGREVTGELFF
d_call: NA; v_call: TRBV5-1; clone_size: NA; j_call: TRBJ2-3; cdr3_nt: TGCGCCAGCAGCTTGGGGGTAAAGGGGACAGATACGCAGTATTTT; cdr3_aa: CASSLGVKGTDTQYF
d_call: NA; v_call: TRBV4-1; clone_size: NA; j_call: TRBJ1-1; cdr3_nt: TGCGCCAGCAGCCAGACAGCCCAAGAAGCTTTCTTT; cdr3_aa: CASSQTAQEAFF
d_call: NA; v_call: TRBV30; clone_size: NA; j_call: TRBJ2-1; cdr3_nt: TGTGCCTGGAGTGATGGGCAGAGCTCCTACAATGAGCAGTTCTTC; cdr3_aa: CAWSDGQSSYNEQFF
d_call: NA; v_call: TRBV5-5; clone_size: NA; j_call: TRBJ2-2; cdr3_nt: TGTGCCAGCAGCTTGAGGGACATTACTACCGGGGAGCTGTTTTTT; cdr3_aa: CASSLRDITTGELFF